Following are 7 T cell receptor beta chains from one sample sequenced in a study of graft-versus-host responses after intestinal transplantation. Tissue processing of the graft released intraepithelial and lamina propria lymphocytes from it. Produced via immunoSEQ multiplex PCR; TCRdb's table is partial and in-frame only. The profile covers 7,000 to 9,000 clones, with about three quarters appearing a single time and 20% taken by the ten largest. This specimen was ileum tissue, taken 230 to 240 days after intestinal transplantation. These receptors originate from a human patient who received an intestinal transplant, so some T cells may come from the graft donor.

This clone appeared a few times. The chain links TRBV6-1 to TRBJ2-2, with D possibly matching TRBD2 (6 bases). This CDR3 spans 15 amino acids. Germline V gene sequence: CDR1 MNHNS, CDR2 SASEGT. Trimming left V 8 bases short and J 3 bases short, with 16 bases between. CDR3 in DNA: TGTGCCAGCGGAGGTTTAGGGGACTACACCGGGGAGCTGTTTTTT. It codes for CASGGLGDYTGELFF.

V usage is TRBV2 and J usage is TRBJ2-7, with TRBD2 matching 7 bases. CDR1 and CDR2 (germline): SNHLY, FYNNEI. This CDR3 region has 12 residues. V lost 8 bases, J lost 2 bases, and 3 bases stayed unmatched. CDR3 DNA sequence: TGTGCCAGCCAAGGACTAGCCTACGAGCAGTACTTC. Its protein product is CASQGLAYEQYF. The full variable domain, rest sourced from reference TRBV2 and TRBJ2-7, is EPEVTQTPSHQVTQMGQEVILRCVPISNHLYFYWYRQILGQKVEFLVSFYNNEISEKSEIFDDQFSVERPDGSNFTLKIRSTKLEDSAMYFCASQGLAYEQYFGPGTRLTVT.

The rearrangement uses TRBV5-1 and TRBJ2-4, with 12 positions matching TRBD2. CDR3 length equals 15 residues. The ends lost 7 bases at V and 5 bases at J; junction bases unmatched: 7. Germline CDR1 is SGHRS and CDR2 is YFSETQ. The CDR3 here is CASQTSGGGQNIQYF. Written as DNA, the CDR3 is TGCGCCAGCCAGACTAGCGGGGGAGGGCAAAACATTCAGTACTTC. Looking up the rest from reference TRBV5-1 and TRBJ2-4 gives the full variable domain: KAGVTQTPRYLIKTRGQQVTLSCSPISGHRSVSWYQQTPGQGLQFLFEYFSETQRNKGNFPGRFSGRQFSNSRSEMNVSTLELGDSALYLCASQTSGGGQNIQYFGAGTRLSVL.

The table lists this clone with a few counts. J is TRBJ1-4 and V is TRBV7-3; D gene unclear. Germline CDR1 reads SGHTA; CDR2 reads FQGTGA. CDR3 size: 16 residues. V lost 5 bases and J 0 bases, leaving 13 bases between the germline ends. The CDR3 DNA is TGTGCCAGCAGCCCGGACGGAACTGCAACTAATGAAAAACTGTTTTTT. Protein: CASSPDGTATNEKLFF.

As for this clone: Other DNA sequences of this sample code for an identical CDR3. J is TRBJ2-1 and V is TRBV5-1, with 12 bases lining up with TRBD2. The V gene's germline CDR1 is SGHRS and CDR2 YFSETQ. V lost 2 bases to trimming and J lost 5 bases; unmatched junction nucleotides: 2. This CDR3 has 15 residues. CDR3 residues: CASSFGLAGHNEQFF. The CDR3 DNA reads as TGCGCCAGCAGCTTCGGACTAGCGGGGCACAATGAGCAGTTCTTC.

This clone showed up just once. The chain uses TRBV7-8 and TRBJ2-7, with D possibly called TRBD1 or TRBD2 (5 bases each). The CDR3 consists of 15 residues. Germline values: CDR1 SGHVS, CDR2 FQNEAQ. The V and J ends lost 0 bases and 2 bases respectively, with 11 bases between them. The CDR3 nucleotides read TGTGCCAGCAGCTTAGCGGGGGAACGCGCCTACGAGCAGTACGTC. Translation gives CASSLAGERAYEQYV.

This clone was observed a few times. Within the sample, other DNA sequences also encode this same CDR3. The chain is built from TRBV5-4 and TRBJ1-5; D is undetermined. The V end lost 2 bases, the J end lost 7 bases, and 7 bases lay between the germline ends. Germline V CDR1 and CDR2: SGHNT, YYREEE (reference sequence). The CDR3 loop spans 12 amino acids. The CDR3 DNA follows: TGTGCCAGCAGCTTAATGGGGCAGCCCCAGCATTTT. Protein product: CASSLMGQPQHF.